Listed below are T cell receptor beta chains from one sample, sequenced in a study of cytomegalovirus exposure and HLA in healthy donors. The assay was immunoSEQ multiplex PCR, and TCRdb's table has in-frame clones only and misses some. The sample contains fewer than 200,000 clones, approximately 86% of which appear only once. The sample comprised PBMCs. These receptors all come from a man aged 25-40 years in good health and CMV-seropositive. The CDR3 runs from the conserved cysteine through the conserved F or W. Fields, in order: J gene, clone size, D gene, V gene, CDR3 protein, CDR3 DNA. A D gene is named only where the DNA matches it firmly. Where a row states a size, it is once, few, many or the class of an expanded clone; other rows omit it.

J: TRBJ2-7
size: .
D: TRBD2
V: TRBV9
CDR3: CASSAGTTIRYEQYF
DNA: TGTGCCAGCAGCGCCGGGACTACCATCCGATACGAGCAGTACTTC

J: TRBJ2-5
size: .
D: .
V: TRBV19
CDR3: CANLKETQYF
DNA: TGTGCCAACCTAAAAGAGACCCAGTACTTC

J: TRBJ1-6
size: .
D: .
V: TRBV19
CDR3: CASSIDLWQGDSPLHF
DNA: TGTGCCAGTAGTATAGATCTATGGCAGGGAGATTCACCCCTCCACTTT

J: TRBJ2-3
size: .
D: .
V: TRBV7-9
CDR3: CASSLARPPTDTQYF
DNA: TGTGCCAGCAGCTTAGCAAGACCCCCCACAGATACGCAGTATTTT

J: TRBJ2-7
size: .
D: .
V: TRBV27
CDR3: CASSLRATYEQYF
DNA: TGTGCCAGCAGTTTACGCGCTACCTACGAGCAGTACTTC

J: TRBJ1-6
size: once
D: .
V: TRBV7-2
CDR3: CASSLVGGCGSPLHF
DNA: TGTGCCAGCAGCTTAGTCGGAGGTTGCGGATCACCCCTCCACTTT

J: TRBJ1-2
size: .
D: .
V: TRBV12-5
CDR3: CASGLPGLDYGYTF
DNA: TGTGCTAGTGGCTTGCCGGGGTTGGACTATGGCTACACCTTC

J: TRBJ2-3
size: .
D: TRBD2
V: TRBV2
CDR3: CASSEAPAGGPTDTQYF
DNA: TGTGCCAGCAGTGAAGCCCCAGCGGGGGGCCCCACAGATACGCAGTATTTT

J: TRBJ1-5
size: .
D: .
V: TRBV19
CDR3: CASSPSSGNQPQHF
DNA: TGTGCCAGTAGCCCCTCCAGCGGCAATCAGCCCCAGCATTTT

J: TRBJ2-6
size: .
D: .
V: TRBV19
CDR3: CASSPQMPGANVLTF
DNA: TGTGCCAGTAGTCCCCAAATGCCTGGGGCCAACGTCCTGACTTTC

J: TRBJ1-1
size: once
D: .
V: TRBV29-1
CDR3: CSVLQGGRAFF
DNA: TGCAGCGTTTTACAGGGTGGTAGAGCTTTCTTT

J: TRBJ1-5
size: .
D: .
V: TRBV2
CDR3: CASTGGSNSNQPQHF
DNA: TGTGCCAGCACGGGGGGGTCCAATAGCAATCAGCCCCAGCATTTT

J: TRBJ1-5
size: .
D: .
V: TRBV5-1
CDR3: CASSLGGGNQPQHF
DNA: TGCGCCAGCAGCTTGGGAGGGGGCAATCAGCCCCAGCATTTT

J: TRBJ1-6
size: .
D: TRBD1
V: TRBV6-6
CDR3: CASSRDSHNSPLHF
DNA: TGTGCCAGCAGTCGGGACAGCCATAATTCACCCCTCCACTTT

J: TRBJ2-1
size: .
D: TRBD2
V: TRBV5-1
CDR3: CASSLEASGSSYNEQFF
DNA: TGCGCCAGCAGCTTGGAGGCTAGCGGGAGCTCCTACAATGAGCAGTTCTTC

J: TRBJ1-5
size: once
D: .
V: TRBV11-3
CDR3: CASSPLVGSNQPQHF
DNA: TGTGCCAGCAGCCCCCTTGTGGGTAGCAATCAGCCCCAGCATTTT

J: TRBJ2-3
size: .
D: TRBD1
V: TRBV2
CDR3: CASSGTGMQYF
DNA: TGTGCCAGCAGTGGGACAGGAATGCAGTATTTT

J: TRBJ2-2
size: .
D: .
V: TRBV7-7
CDR3: CASSSGEARELFF
DNA: TGTGCCAGCAGCTCCGGCGAGGCCAGGGAGCTGTTTTTT

J: TRBJ1-6
size: .
D: .
V: TRBV4-3
CDR3: CASSQGPEGVSPLHF
DNA: TGCGCCAGCAGCCAGGGGCCTGAAGGGGTTTCACCCCTCCACTTT

J: TRBJ2-1
size: .
D: .
V: TRBV27
CDR3: CASRPNGLVENEQFF
DNA: TGTGCCAGCAGACCTAATGGGCTAGTCGAGAATGAGCAGTTCTTC

J: TRBJ1-5
size: .
D: .
V: TRBV19
CDR3: CASSPRVSGQPQHF
DNA: TGTGCCAGTAGTCCCCGTGTGTCAGGGCAGCCCCAGCATTTT

J: TRBJ1-1
size: .
D: .
V: TRBV27
CDR3: CASSFADSNTEAFF
DNA: TGTGCCAGCAGTTTTGCAGATTCGAACACTGAAGCTTTCTTT

J: TRBJ2-7
size: .
D: TRBD1
V: TRBV28
CDR3: CASDVTPQGVGEQYF
DNA: TGTGCCAGCGACGTGACCCCTCAGGGGGTCGGCGAGCAGTACTTC

J: TRBJ1-1
size: few
D: .
V: TRBV4-1
CDR3: CASSQFNLVANTEAFF
DNA: TGCGCCAGCAGCCAATTTAACCTGGTGGCGAACACTGAAGCTTTCTTT

J: TRBJ2-7
size: .
D: .
V: TRBV7-2
CDR3: CASSLSPGQSRYEQYF
DNA: TGTGCCAGCAGCCTCTCACCGGGGCAGAGTCGGTACGAGCAGTACTTC

J: TRBJ2-3
size: .
D: .
V: TRBV7-3
CDR3: CASSLSGRGDTQYF
DNA: TGTGCCAGCAGCTTAAGTGGGAGAGGAGATACGCAGTATTTT

J: TRBJ1-1
size: few
D: .
V: TRBV11-3
CDR3: CASSQPPHTEAFF
DNA: TGTGCCAGCAGCCAACCCCCCCATACTGAAGCTTTCTTT

J: TRBJ1-5
size: few
D: .
V: TRBV7-6
CDR3: CASSLGAGFSNQPQHF
DNA: TGTGCCAGCAGCTTAGGGGCAGGGTTTAGCAATCAGCCCCAGCATTTT

J: TRBJ2-1
size: .
D: TRBD2
V: TRBV27
CDR3: CASSRAPGLAYNEQFF
DNA: TGTGCCAGCAGTAGGGCCCCGGGACTAGCCTACAATGAGCAGTTCTTC

J: TRBJ1-2
size: .
D: .
V: TRBV9
CDR3: CASSVNRGGYGYTF
DNA: TGTGCCAGCAGCGTCAACCGAGGGGGCTATGGCTACACCTTC

J: TRBJ2-3
size: .
D: .
V: TRBV5-6
CDR3: CASSLRLYSHGGTDTQYF
DNA: TGTGCCAGCAGCCTTCGCCTGTATAGCCATGGAGGCACAGATACGCAGTATTTT

J: TRBJ1-1
size: .
D: .
V: TRBV6-1
CDR3: CASLAGQHGTEAFF
DNA: TGTGCCAGTTTAGCGGGGCAACACGGCACTGAAGCTTTCTTT

J: TRBJ1-6
size: .
D: TRBD1
V: TRBV9
CDR3: CASSVEQGQKALYNSPLHF
DNA: TGTGCCAGCAGCGTAGAGCAGGGACAGAAAGCCCTCTATAATTCACCCCTCCACTTT

J: TRBJ2-1
size: .
D: TRBD1
V: TRBV4-3
CDR3: CASSPGVTGGMNEQFF
DNA: TGCGCCAGCAGCCCGGGGGTGACAGGGGGAATGAATGAGCAGTTCTTC

J: TRBJ1-6
size: few
D: .
V: TRBV30
CDR3: CAWSRTDSLPLHF
DNA: TGTGCCTGGAGTCGGACAGACTCCTTACCCCTCCACTTT

J: TRBJ1-5
size: .
D: .
V: TRBV6-1
CDR3: CASSDPADSNQPQHF
DNA: TGTGCCAGCAGTGACCCAGCCGATAGCAATCAGCCCCAGCATTTT

J: TRBJ1-1
size: .
D: .
V: TRBV10-1
CDR3: CASSESKQSANTEAFF
DNA: TGCGCCAGCAGTGAGTCGAAACAGTCAGCTAACACTGAAGCTTTCTTT

J: TRBJ2-3
size: .
D: TRBD2
V: TRBV18
CDR3: CASSPSGTSTDTQYF
DNA: TGTGCCAGCTCCCCTAGCGGGACTAGCACAGATACGCAGTATTTT

J: TRBJ2-3
size: .
D: TRBD2
V: TRBV4-1
CDR3: CASSQETSGTSADTQYF
DNA: TGCGCCAGCAGCCAAGAGACTAGCGGGACATCGGCAGATACGCAGTATTTT

J: TRBJ2-5
size: once
D: TRBD2
V: TRBV27
CDR3: CASSLTSGGQETQYF
DNA: TGTGCCAGCAGTTTAACTAGCGGGGGACAAGAGACCCAGTACTTC

J: TRBJ1-2
size: once
D: .
V: TRBV30
CDR3: CAWSGTRPAGYTF
DNA: TGTGCCTGGAGTGGGACACGGCCCGCTGGCTACACCTTC

J: TRBJ1-1
size: .
D: .
V: TRBV15
CDR3: CATSRDVTGSSAFF
DNA: TGTGCCACCAGCAGAGATGTAACGGGGTCGTCAGCTTTCTTT

J: TRBJ2-7
size: .
D: .
V: TRBV6-6
CDR3: CASSDSGTDEQYF
DNA: TGTGCCAGCAGCGACAGTGGGACGGACGAGCAGTACTTC

J: TRBJ1-3
size: .
D: .
V: TRBV6-6
CDR3: CASSYMGGGPGNTIYF
DNA: TGTGCCAGCAGTTACATGGGGGGAGGGCCTGGAAACACCATATATTTT

J: TRBJ2-2
size: few
D: .
V: TRBV11-2
CDR3: CASSLGSTGELFF
DNA: TGTGCCAGCAGCTTAGGTTCCACCGGGGAGCTGTTTTTT

J: TRBJ1-1
size: .
D: .
V: TRBV11-1
CDR3: CASSFGTLNTEAFF
DNA: TGTGCCAGCAGCTTCGGGACACTGAACACTGAAGCTTTCTTT

J: TRBJ1-4
size: .
D: TRBD1
V: TRBV28
CDR3: CASSSGGYEKLFF
DNA: TGTGCCAGCAGTTCAGGGGGATATGAAAAACTGTTTTTT